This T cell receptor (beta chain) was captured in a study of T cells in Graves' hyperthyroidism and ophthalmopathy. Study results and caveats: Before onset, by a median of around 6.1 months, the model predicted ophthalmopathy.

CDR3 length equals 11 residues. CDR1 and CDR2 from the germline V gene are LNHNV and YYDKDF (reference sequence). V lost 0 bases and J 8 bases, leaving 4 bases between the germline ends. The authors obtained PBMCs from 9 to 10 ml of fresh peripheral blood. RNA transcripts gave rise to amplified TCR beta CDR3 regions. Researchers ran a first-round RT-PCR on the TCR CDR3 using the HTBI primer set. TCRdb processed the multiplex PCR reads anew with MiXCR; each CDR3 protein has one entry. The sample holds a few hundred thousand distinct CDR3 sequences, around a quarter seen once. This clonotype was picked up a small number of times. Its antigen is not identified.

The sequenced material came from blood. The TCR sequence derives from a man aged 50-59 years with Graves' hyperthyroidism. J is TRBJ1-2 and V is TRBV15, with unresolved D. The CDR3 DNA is TGTGCCACCAGCAGAGACGGCGGCTACACCTTC. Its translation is CATSRDGGYTF.